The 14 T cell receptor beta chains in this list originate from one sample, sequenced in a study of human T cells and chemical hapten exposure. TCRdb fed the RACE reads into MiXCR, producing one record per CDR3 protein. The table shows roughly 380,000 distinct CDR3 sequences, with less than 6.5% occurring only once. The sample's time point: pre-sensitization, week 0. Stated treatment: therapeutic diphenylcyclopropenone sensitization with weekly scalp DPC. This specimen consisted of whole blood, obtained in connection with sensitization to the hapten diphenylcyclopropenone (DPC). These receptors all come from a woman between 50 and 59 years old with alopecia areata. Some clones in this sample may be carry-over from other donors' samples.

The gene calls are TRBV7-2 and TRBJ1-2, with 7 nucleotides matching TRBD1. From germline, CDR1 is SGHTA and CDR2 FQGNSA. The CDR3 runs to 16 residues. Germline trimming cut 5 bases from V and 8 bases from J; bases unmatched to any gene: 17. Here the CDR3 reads CASSRYMGQGGVGYTF. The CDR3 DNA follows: TGTGCCAGCAGCCGATACATGGGTCAGGGGGGAGTAGGCTACACCTTC.

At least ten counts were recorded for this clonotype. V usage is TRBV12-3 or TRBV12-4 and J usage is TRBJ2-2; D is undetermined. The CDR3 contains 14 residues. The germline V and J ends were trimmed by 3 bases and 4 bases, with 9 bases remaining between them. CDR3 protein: CASSLTDGTGELFF. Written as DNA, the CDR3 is TGTGCCAGCAGTTTGACCGATGGCACCGGGGAGCTGTTTTTT.

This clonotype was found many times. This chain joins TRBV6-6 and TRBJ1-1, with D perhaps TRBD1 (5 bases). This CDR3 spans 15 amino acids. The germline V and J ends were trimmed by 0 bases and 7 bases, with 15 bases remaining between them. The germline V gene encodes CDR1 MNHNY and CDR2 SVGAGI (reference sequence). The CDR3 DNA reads TGTGCCAGCAGTTACTCGATCTCCGGGGGTTATGAAGCTTTCTTT. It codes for CASSYSISGGYEAFF.

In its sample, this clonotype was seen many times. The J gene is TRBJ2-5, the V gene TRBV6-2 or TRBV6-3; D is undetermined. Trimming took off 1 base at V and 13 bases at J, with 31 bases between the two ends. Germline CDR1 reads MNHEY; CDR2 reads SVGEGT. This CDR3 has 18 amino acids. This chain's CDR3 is CASSYFPSTEKIAAIGYF. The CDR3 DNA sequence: TGTGCCAGCAGTTACTTCCCATCCACTGAAAAGATCGCCGCCATCGGGTACTTC.

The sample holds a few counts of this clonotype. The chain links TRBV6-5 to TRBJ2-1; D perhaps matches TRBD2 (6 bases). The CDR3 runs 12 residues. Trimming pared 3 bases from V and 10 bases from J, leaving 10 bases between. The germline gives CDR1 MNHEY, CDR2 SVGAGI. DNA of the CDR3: TGTGCCAGCAGTTATTATCGGGGGGAGCAGTTCTTC. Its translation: CASSYYRGEQFF.

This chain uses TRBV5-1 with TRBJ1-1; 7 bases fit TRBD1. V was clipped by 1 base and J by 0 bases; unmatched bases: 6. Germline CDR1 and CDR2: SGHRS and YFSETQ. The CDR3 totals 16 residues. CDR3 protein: CASSLPGDSLNTEAFF. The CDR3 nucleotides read TGCGCCAGCAGCTTGCCAGGGGACAGCCTGAACACTGAAGCTTTCTTT.

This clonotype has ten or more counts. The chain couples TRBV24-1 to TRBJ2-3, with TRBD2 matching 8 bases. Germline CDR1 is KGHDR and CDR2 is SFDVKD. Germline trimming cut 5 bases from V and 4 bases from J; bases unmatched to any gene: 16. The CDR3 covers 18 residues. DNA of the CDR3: TGTGCCACCAGTGTTTGCCTAGCGGGTCCAAAAAGGGCAGATACGCAGTATTTT. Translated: CATSVCLAGPKRADTQYF.

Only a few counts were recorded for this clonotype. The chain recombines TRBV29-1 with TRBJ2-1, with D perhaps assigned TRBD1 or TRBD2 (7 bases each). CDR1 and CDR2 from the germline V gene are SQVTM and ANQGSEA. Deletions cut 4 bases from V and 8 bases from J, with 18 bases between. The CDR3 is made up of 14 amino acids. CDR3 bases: TGCAGCGTTGTGGGGGGGGACAGCTTATATGAGCAGTTCTTC. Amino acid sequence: CSVVGGDSLYEQFF.

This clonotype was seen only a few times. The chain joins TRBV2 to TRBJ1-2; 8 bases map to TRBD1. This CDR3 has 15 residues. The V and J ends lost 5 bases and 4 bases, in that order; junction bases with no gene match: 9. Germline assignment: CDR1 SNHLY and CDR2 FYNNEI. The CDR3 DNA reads TGTGCCAGCAGTTCCTCCGACAGGGGCCCCTATGGCTACACCTTC. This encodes CASSSSDRGPYGYTF.

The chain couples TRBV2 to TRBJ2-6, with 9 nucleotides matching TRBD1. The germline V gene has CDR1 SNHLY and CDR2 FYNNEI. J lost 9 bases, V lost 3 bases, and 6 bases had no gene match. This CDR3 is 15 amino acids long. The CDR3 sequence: CASSEEGQGFNVLTF. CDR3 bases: TGTGCCAGCAGTGAGGAGGGACAGGGCTTCAACGTCCTGACTTTC.

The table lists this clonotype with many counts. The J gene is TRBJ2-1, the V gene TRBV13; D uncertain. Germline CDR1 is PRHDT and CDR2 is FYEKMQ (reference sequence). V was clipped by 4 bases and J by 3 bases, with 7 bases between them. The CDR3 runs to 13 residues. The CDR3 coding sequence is TGTGCCAGCAGCTCTAGAGGCTACAATGAGCAGTTCTTC. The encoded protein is CASSSRGYNEQFF. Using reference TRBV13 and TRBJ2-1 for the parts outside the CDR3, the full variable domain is AAGVIQSPRHLIKEKRETATLKCYPIPRHDTVYWYQQGPGQDPQFLISFYEKMQSDKGSIPDRFSAQQFSDYHSELNMSSLELGDSALYFCASSSRGYNEQFFGPGTRLTVL.

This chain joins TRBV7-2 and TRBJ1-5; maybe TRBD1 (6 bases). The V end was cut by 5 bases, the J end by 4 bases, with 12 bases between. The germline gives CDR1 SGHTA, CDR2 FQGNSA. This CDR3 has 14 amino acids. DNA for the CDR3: TGTGCCAGCAGCCGGACGGGGGCAAATCAGCCCCAGCATTTT. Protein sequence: CASSRTGANQPQHF.

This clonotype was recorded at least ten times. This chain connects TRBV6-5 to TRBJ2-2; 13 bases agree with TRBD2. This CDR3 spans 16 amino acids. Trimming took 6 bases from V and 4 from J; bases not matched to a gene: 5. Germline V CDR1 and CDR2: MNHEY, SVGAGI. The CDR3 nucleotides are TGTGCCAGCAGCCAACTAGCGGGGGGGCTCACCGGGGAGCTGTTTTTT. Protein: CASSQLAGGLTGELFF.

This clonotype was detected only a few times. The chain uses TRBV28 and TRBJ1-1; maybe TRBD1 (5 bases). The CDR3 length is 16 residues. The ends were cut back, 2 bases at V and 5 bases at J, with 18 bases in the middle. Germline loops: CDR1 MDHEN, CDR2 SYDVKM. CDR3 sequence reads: CASSLRIRGKGTEAFF. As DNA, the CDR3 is TGTGCCAGCAGTTTAAGGATTCGGGGGAAGGGAACTGAAGCTTTCTTT.